This T cell receptor beta chain was captured by sequencing in a study of shared T cell receptors in the human thymus. CDR1 is LNHDA, CDR2 SQIVND, per germline (reference sequence). Trimming removed 8 bases at V and 3 bases at J, with 17 bases between. The CDR3 sequence is 15 residues long. Clones were sequenced by immunoSEQ multiplex PCR, and TCRdb holds only the in-frame ones, with some missing. The sample carries about 660,000 clones, around 87% recorded once. These data were also reused for a study on human thymus T cells. That source adds: Congenital heart defects were the reason for the corrective surgery that the donors, healthy Finnish infants, were having. Obtained as resections during corrective heart surgery, the thymus tissue was then studied. Apparent skewing of V and J gene usage characterized both thymic and blood repertoires. What related research reported was that thymic repertoires overlapped highly among unrelated individuals.

The receptor's source is a boy younger than two with a congenital heart defect. This chain links TRBV19 with TRBJ1-5, with D tentatively TRBD1 (6 bases). Material: thymocytes. CDR3 DNA: TGTGCCAGTTGCCCCCAGGACAGTCCCAATCAGCCCCAGCATTTT. Translated, it gives CASCPQDSPNQPQHF.